Detailed here is one T cell receptor beta chain. Its antigen is as yet unknown. The read ends 3 residues before the CDR3 terminus; that terminus is restored from the germline J gene. The data originate from a study of T cells in women clearing cervical HPV infection. General study findings and limits: CIN3+ cases had significantly higher TCR richness than controls; evenness did not differ. Controls had more TRBV6-7 (0.16%) than cases (about 0.11%).

Prevalent HPV16 infections were excluded; only incident single HPV16 infections included. HPV was found by MY09/MY11 PCR and dot-blot genotyping. CDR3 length equals 16 residues. From germline, CDR1 is KGHSH and CDR2 LQKENI. Trimming pared 3 bases from V and 2 bases from J, leaving 14 bases between. TCRdb keeps only in-frame clones here, not all; method: immunoSEQ multiplex PCR. This listing includes roughly 40,000 clones. The clonotype comes from a woman aged 18 to 75 with a cervical HPV16 infection that either progressed to CIN3+ or cleared (not recorded which). V is TRBV18 and J is TRBJ1-5; D is perhaps TRBD1 (5 bases). Specimen: blood buffy coat. The CDR3 DNA, read in part, is TGTGCCAGCTCACCGGACATTCCTAGGGGCAATCAGCCC. Translated, it gives CASSPDIPRGNQP. In full, the CDR3 reads CASSPDIPRGNQPQHF.